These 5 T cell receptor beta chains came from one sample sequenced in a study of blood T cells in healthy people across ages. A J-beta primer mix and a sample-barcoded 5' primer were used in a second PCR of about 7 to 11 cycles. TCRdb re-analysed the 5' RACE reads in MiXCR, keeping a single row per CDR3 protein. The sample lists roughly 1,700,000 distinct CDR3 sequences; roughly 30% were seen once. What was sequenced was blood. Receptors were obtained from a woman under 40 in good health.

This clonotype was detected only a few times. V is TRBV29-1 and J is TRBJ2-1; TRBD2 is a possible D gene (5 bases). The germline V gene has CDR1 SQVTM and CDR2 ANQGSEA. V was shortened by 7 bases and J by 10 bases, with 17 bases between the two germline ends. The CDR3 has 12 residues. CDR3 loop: CSGTSGPREQFF. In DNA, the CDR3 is TGCAGCGGGACCAGCGGCCCAAGGGAGCAGTTCTTC.

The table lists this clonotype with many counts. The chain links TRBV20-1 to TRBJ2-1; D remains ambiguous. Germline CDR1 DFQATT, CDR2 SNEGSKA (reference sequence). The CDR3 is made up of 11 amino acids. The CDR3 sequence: CSPRVPGEQFF. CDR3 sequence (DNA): TGCAGCCCTAGGGTACCTGGTGAGCAGTTCTTC.

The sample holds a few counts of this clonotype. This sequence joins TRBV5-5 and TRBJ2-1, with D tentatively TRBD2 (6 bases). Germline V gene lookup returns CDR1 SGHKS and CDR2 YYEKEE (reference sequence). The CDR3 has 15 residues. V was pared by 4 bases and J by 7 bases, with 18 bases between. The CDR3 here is CASSPDPTRANEQFF. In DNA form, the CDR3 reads TGTGCCAGCAGCCCTGATCCGACTAGGGCAAATGAGCAGTTCTTC.

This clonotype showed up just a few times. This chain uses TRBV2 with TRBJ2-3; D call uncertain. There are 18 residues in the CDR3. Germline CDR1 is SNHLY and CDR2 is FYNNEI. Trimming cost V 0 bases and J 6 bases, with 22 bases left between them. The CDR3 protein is CASSEALGRFGKIDTQYF. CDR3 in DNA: TGTGCCAGCAGTGAAGCGCTCGGCAGGTTCGGCAAAATTGATACGCAGTATTTT.

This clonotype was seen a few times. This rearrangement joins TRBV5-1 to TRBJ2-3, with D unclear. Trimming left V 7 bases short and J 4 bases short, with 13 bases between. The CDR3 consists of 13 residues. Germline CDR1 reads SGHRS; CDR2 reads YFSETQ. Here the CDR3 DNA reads TGCGCCAGCCGCCAGCGAGGCGCAGATACGCAGTATTTT. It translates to CASRQRGADTQYF.